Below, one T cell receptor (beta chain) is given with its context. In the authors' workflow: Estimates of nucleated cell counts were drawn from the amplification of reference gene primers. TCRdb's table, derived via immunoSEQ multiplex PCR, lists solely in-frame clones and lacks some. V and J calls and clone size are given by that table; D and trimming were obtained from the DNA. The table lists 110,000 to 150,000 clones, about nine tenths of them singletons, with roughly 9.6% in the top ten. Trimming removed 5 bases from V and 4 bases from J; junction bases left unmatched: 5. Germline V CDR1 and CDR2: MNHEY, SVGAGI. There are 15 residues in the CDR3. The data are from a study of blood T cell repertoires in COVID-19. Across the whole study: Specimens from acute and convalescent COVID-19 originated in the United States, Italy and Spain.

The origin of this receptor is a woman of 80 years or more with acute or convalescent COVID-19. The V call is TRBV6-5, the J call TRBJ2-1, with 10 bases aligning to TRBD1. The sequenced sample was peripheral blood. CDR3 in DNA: TGTGCCAGCAGTAGCCGGGACAGGGGTTACAATGAGCAGTTCTTC. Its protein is CASSSRDRGYNEQFF.